The rows below give T cell receptor beta chains drawn from one sample of a study of control samples from healthy donors and cancer patients. Repertoires were generated with immunoSEQ multiplex PCR, while TCRdb's copy carries only in-frame clones and drops some. This table has 170,000 or so clones, approximately 95% appearing once. The sequenced material came from blood. These receptor sequences come from a man aged 18 to 29 in good health. Each CDR3 is given with its conserved first and last residue. Each record gives: clone size, D gene, V gene, J gene, CDR3 DNA, CDR3 protein. The D gene is left open where the match is weak. A row's size may be missing; if present it is once, few, many or a size class.

.	.	TRBV6-5	TRBJ1-5	TGTGCCAGCAGTTACTCTGGGGTTAGCAATCAGCCCCAGCATTTT	CASSYSGVSNQPQHF
.	TRBD1	TRBV7-8	TRBJ1-3	TGTGCCAGCAGCAACAGGGGGCTGGGAAACACCATATATTTT	CASSNRGLGNTIYF
.	.	TRBV25-1	TRBJ1-3	TGTGCCAGCAGTGACGACGCCTTTACTTCGGACACCATATATTTT	CASSDDAFTSDTIYF
.	.	TRBV5-1	TRBJ2-7	TGCGCCAGCAGCTCCCCGAACGCTAGCTCCTACGAGCAGTACTTC	CASSSPNASSYEQYF
.	TRBD1	TRBV19	TRBJ2-7	TGTGCCCATACAGGGGCCTACGAGCAGTACTTC	CAHTGAYEQYF
.	.	TRBV20-1	TRBJ2-7	TGCAGTGCTAGTAATAGGGAGCAGTACTTC	CSASNREQYF
.	TRBD1	TRBV27	TRBJ1-2	TGTGCCAGCAGCCTTGAACAGGGGATCGGTGGCTACACCTTC	CASSLEQGIGGYTF
.	.	TRBV5-4	TRBJ1-1	TGTGCCAGCAGCACGTCGTTGGGAATGAACACTGAAGCTTTCTTT	CASSTSLGMNTEAFF
.	.	TRBV5-1	TRBJ2-7	TGCGCCAGCAGCTTGGGTTGGGGCGACGAGCAGTACTTC	CASSLGWGDEQYF
.	TRBD2	TRBV20-1	TRBJ2-5	TGCAGTGCTAGTAGGACTAGCGGGTTTTCCCAGTACTTC	CSASRTSGFSQYF
.	.	TRBV6-5	TRBJ1-5	TGTGCCTCCAGCCGGTTGGGGGTGGAGCAGCCCCAGCATTTT	CASSRLGVEQPQHF
.	.	TRBV9	TRBJ2-3	TGTGCCAGCAGTTCCGGGACTTTCACAGATACGCAGTATTTT	CASSSGTFTDTQYF
.	.	TRBV6-2/TRBV6-3	TRBJ1-1	TGTGCCAGCAGTCCCCGCCAGGGGATTGGCACTGAAGCTTTCTTT	CASSPRQGIGTEAFF
.	.	TRBV19	TRBJ2-4	TGTGCCAGTAGTATGGCCCGACAGAGCCTAGCCAAAAACATTCAGTACTTC	CASSMARQSLAKNIQYF
.	TRBD1	TRBV6-5	TRBJ2-5	TGTGCCTCTTACCCCGGGACAGGGGTCCAAGAGACCCAGTACTTC	CASYPGTGVQETQYF
once	TRBD1	TRBV5-3	TRBJ1-2	TGTGCCAGAAGCCTCTGGGACAGCGGAATCTATGGCTACACCTTC	CARSLWDSGIYGYTF
.	.	TRBV28	TRBJ1-5	TGTGCCAGCAGTTTAGAGCGGGGTCAGCCCCAGCATTTT	CASSLERGQPQHF
.	.	TRBV21-1	TRBJ1-1	TGTGCCAGCAGCCCAAACCTCTGGGACAACCCACGGGCTTTCTTT	CASSPNLWDNPRAFF
.	TRBD1	TRBV18	TRBJ2-1	TGTGCCAGCTCGGGGCAGGGGGCCGGTGGTTCCTACAATGAGCAGTTCTTC	CASSGQGAGGSYNEQFF
.	.	TRBV30	TRBJ2-1	TGTGCGCTGGATAACAGGCTAGGAGGTGAGCAGTTCTTC	CALDNRLGGEQFF
.	TRBD2	TRBV6-2/TRBV6-3	TRBJ2-3	TGTGCCAGCAGTTCCCACACTAGCGGGGTTGATACGCAGTATTTT	CASSSHTSGVDTQYF
.	.	TRBV10-3	TRBJ2-7	TGTGCCATCAGTGAGAGGTCCTACGAGCAGTACTTC	CAISERSYEQYF
.	.	TRBV6-5	TRBJ2-3	TGTGCCAGCGGGTACACAGATACGCAGTATTTT	CASGYTDTQYF
.	.	TRBV18	TRBJ1-1	TGTGCCAGCTCTCGGGACACAGGGAGGGACACTGAAGCTTTCTTT	CASSRDTGRDTEAFF
.	TRBD1	TRBV9	TRBJ2-4	TGTGCCAGCAGCAAGATGACAGGGGACAAAAACATTCAGTACTTC	CASSKMTGDKNIQYF
once	.	TRBV24-1	TRBJ1-1	TGTGCCACCAGTGATGAGGTGGGAACTGAAGCTTTCTTT	CATSDEVGTEAFF
once	.	TRBV15	TRBJ1-5	TGTGCCACCCAAGGCCAATCCTATTTGGAGCCCCAGCATTTT	CATQGQSYLEPQHF